A single sample gave rise to the 17 T cell receptor beta chains below, sequenced in a study of T cell changes during pregnancy in multiple sclerosis. Assay used: immunoSEQ multiplex PCR; TCRdb lists only in-frame clones, some missing. There are about 49,000 clones in the sample; approximately 94% occur only once, and 4.5% to 5.5% lies in the top ten. This sample comprised CD8+ T cells from peripheral blood mononuclear cells, obtained before pregnancy. All receptors derive from a female donor with multiple sclerosis, enrolled in a pregnancy study.

This clone was seen only once. The chain carries TRBV5-1 and TRBJ2-1; 8 nucleotides agree with TRBD2. The germline CDR1 and CDR2 sequences are SGHRS and YFSETQ. The CDR3 loop spans 16 amino acids. Trimming removed 4 bases from V and 3 bases from J; junction bases left unmatched: 9. The CDR3: CASSLLLAGSYNEQFF. The CDR3 nucleotides are TGCGCCAGCAGCCTTTTATTAGCGGGAAGCTACAATGAGCAGTTCTTC.

The gene calls are TRBV6-6 and TRBJ2-7; TRBD1 aligns across 7 bases. After removal of 7 bases from V and 5 bases from J, the junction contained 11 bases not matched to a gene. Germline V gene data show CDR1 as MNHNY and CDR2 as SVGAGI (reference sequence). The length of the CDR3 is 14 residues. DNA for the CDR3: TGTGCCAGCAATCATCCGGGACAGAATAACGAGCAGTACTTC. It translates to CASNHPGQNNEQYF.

V gene TRBV28 combines with J gene TRBJ1-4; D may be TRBD1 (5 bases). Germline values: CDR1 MDHEN, CDR2 SYDVKM. CDR3 length: 16 residues. V was trimmed by 6 bases and J by 2 bases, leaving 16 bases between them. The CDR3 DNA reads TGTGCCAGCAGCCTCCACCCGGGGGGGACTAATGAAAAACTGTTTTTT. Protein product: CASSLHPGGTNEKLFF.

The rearrangement links TRBV5-8 to TRBJ2-5; TRBD2 matches 12 bases. Trimming cost V 0 bases and J 5 bases; bases outside gene matches: 2. CDR1 is SGHTS, CDR2 YDEGEE, per germline. The CDR3 has 15 residues. This CDR3 is CASSLGLAGAETQYF. DNA of the CDR3: TGTGCCAGCAGCTTGGGACTAGCGGGAGCGGAGACCCAGTACTTC.

The chain carries TRBV7-9 and TRBJ2-3; 7 positions agree with TRBD2. V gave up 6 bases and J gave up 6 bases; unmatched junction bases: 6. Germline V gene lookup returns CDR1 SEHNR and CDR2 FQNEAQ (reference sequence). This CDR3 comprises 13 residues. The DNA of the CDR3 is TGTGCCAGCAGAACGACTAGCCCCGATACGCAGTATTTT. This codes for CASRTTSPDTQYF.

The rearrangement uses TRBV13 and TRBJ2-5; perhaps TRBD2 as D (5 bases). CDR1 PRHDT and CDR2 FYEKMQ come from the germline V gene (reference sequence). The V and J ends lost 2 bases and 2 bases respectively, with 15 bases between them. The CDR3 length is 16 residues. The CDR3: CASSLRLVGVQETQYF. The CDR3 DNA is TGTGCCAGCAGCTTACGGCTTGTCGGGGTACAAGAGACCCAGTACTTC.

The gene calls are TRBV29-1 and TRBJ2-1, with no clear D. V was cut by 3 bases and J by 4 bases, with 7 bases left in between. Germline V lookup: CDR1 SQVTM, CDR2 ANQGSEA. The CDR3 contains 12 residues. Here the CDR3 reads CSVEGFYNEQFF. CDR3 DNA: TGCAGCGTTGAGGGCTTTTACAATGAGCAGTTCTTC.

This chain uses TRBV10-1 with TRBJ2-7, with 8 bases lining up with TRBD2. Germline V gene lookup returns CDR1 WNHNN and CDR2 SYGVQD (reference sequence). The V and J ends lost 5 bases and 1 base, in that order; junction bases with no gene match: 7. The CDR3 loop spans 15 amino acids. Here the CDR3 reads CASSPLADISYEQYF. Written as DNA, the CDR3 is TGCGCCAGCAGTCCACTAGCGGACATTTCCTACGAGCAGTACTTC.

This chain joins TRBV19 and TRBJ2-7, with 7 bases matching TRBD1. Looked up from germline, CDR1 is LNHDA and CDR2 is SQIVND (reference sequence). The V gene end was trimmed by 4 bases and the J gene end by 0 bases; junction bases not matched to a gene: 9. This CDR3 has 16 amino acids. In nucleotides, the CDR3 is TGTGCCAGTAGTACTACAGGGGATCCTACCTCCTACGAGCAGTACTTC. Translated, it gives CASSTTGDPTSYEQYF.

V usage is TRBV19 and J usage is TRBJ2-1; possibly TRBD1 for D (6 bases). Trimming shortened V by 1 base and J by 2 bases, and 12 bases separated the two germline ends. CDR1 and CDR2 (germline): LNHDA, SQIVND (reference sequence). There are 16 residues in the CDR3. CDR3 coding DNA: TGTGCCAGTAGTATAGCTGGTGACAGGACCTACAATGAGCAGTTCTTC. Translated, it gives CASSIAGDRTYNEQFF.

The chain joins TRBV28 to TRBJ2-7; 11 nucleotides match TRBD2. V shed 8 bases, J shed 0 bases, and the junction held 6 bases outside the gene matches. Germline lookup yields CDR1 MDHEN and CDR2 SYDVKM. The CDR3 totals 15 residues. The CDR3: CASFSGREISYEQYF. In DNA form, the CDR3 reads TGTGCCAGCTTTAGCGGGAGGGAGATCTCCTACGAGCAGTACTTC.

The rearrangement joins TRBV5-6 to TRBJ2-3; 7 bases agree with TRBD2. V shed 4 bases and J 10 bases; nucleotides not matched to a gene: 12. The CDR3 spans 14 residues. CDR1 and CDR2 from the germline V gene are SGHDT and YYEEEE. The CDR3 here is CASSEGLSRAAQYF. The CDR3 DNA reads as TGTGCCAGCAGCGAGGGACTATCGAGAGCGGCGCAGTATTTT.

This sequence joins TRBV9 and TRBJ1-4; 10 bases fit TRBD1. Trimming removed 0 bases from V and 8 bases from J; junction bases left unmatched: 4. This CDR3 is 15 amino acids long. Germline values: CDR1 SGDLS, CDR2 YYNGEE. The CDR3 is CASSVGGQGREKLFF. The CDR3 DNA sequence: TGTGCCAGCAGCGTAGGGGGACAGGGGAGAGAAAAACTGTTTTTT.

This clone was recorded once. The chain has TRBV11-1 and TRBJ2-3; TRBD2 matches at 11 bases. Germline V CDR1 and CDR2: SGHAT, FQDESV (reference sequence). V lost 3 bases, J lost 5 bases, and 7 bases stayed unmatched. The CDR3 extends over 16 amino acids. Here the CDR3 DNA reads TGTGCCAGCAGCTTCTTAGCGGGAGGGTCGGGAGATACGCAGTATTTT. It yields the protein CASSFLAGGSGDTQYF.

This rearrangement joins TRBV25-1 to TRBJ1-4, with 8 bases matching TRBD1. Per germline, CDR1 MGHDK and CDR2 SYGVNS. V dropped 0 bases and J dropped 7; count of bases not matched to a gene: 7. The CDR3 loop spans 16 amino acids. CDR3 sequence (DNA): TGTGCCAGCAGTGAATATAGGACAGGGCGGGGTGAAAAACTGTTTTTT. Its protein product is CASSEYRTGRGEKLFF.

This clone was counted a single time. V is TRBV21-1 and J is TRBJ1-1; the D call in the table, TRBD1, was not verified against the DNA. TRBV21-1 is assigned pseudogene status. The CDR3 length is 12 residues. CDR3 protein: CASSTGDTEAFF. The DNA of the CDR3 is TGTGCCAGCAGCACAGGGGACACTGAAGCTTTCTTT.

In regard to this clone: This sample includes further DNA sequences coding for the same CDR3. V is TRBV7-9 and J is TRBJ1-2; 8 positions match TRBD1. Germline loops: CDR1 SEHNR, CDR2 FQNEAQ (reference sequence). This CDR3 is built from 14 residues. J lost 5 bases, V lost 5 bases, and 7 bases had no gene match. CDR3 DNA: TGTGCCAGCAGCCCCGGACAGGGAGGATATGGCTACACCTTC. Protein product: CASSPGQGGYGYTF.